The 8 T cell receptor beta chains below all came from one sample that was sequenced in a study of breast tumors, draining lymph nodes, adjacent tissues. TCRdb fed the multiplex PCR reads into MiXCR, producing one record per CDR3 protein. The table records tens of thousands of distinct CDR3 sequences, approximately 22% of them present only once. Sequencing input: breast tumor tissue. The receptor set was obtained from a female donor with breast cancer. Some clones in this sample may be carry-over from other donors' samples.

This clonotype was seen repeatedly, ten times or more. The chain employs TRBV20-1 and TRBJ1-2; 7 bases fit TRBD1. Germline V gene data show CDR1 as DFQATT and CDR2 as SNEGSKA (reference sequence). This CDR3 is 15 amino acids long. The V gene end was trimmed by 8 bases and the J gene end by 4 bases; junction bases not matched to a gene: 16. The DNA for the CDR3 is TGCAGTAGGTTGGACAGGCAGTCCCTCAGCTATGGCTACACCTTC. Translating gives CSRLDRQSLSYGYTF.

This clonotype has ten or more counts. The DNA of the CDR3 is TGTGCCAGCAGTGAAAGGCAGGGGGCTCCCGAGCAGTACTTC. Protein product: CASSERQGAPEQYF. This chain connects TRBV6-1 to TRBJ2-7, with 8 bases aligning to TRBD1. V shed 2 bases, J shed 6 bases, and the junction held 6 bases outside the gene matches. This CDR3 has 14 amino acids. CDR1 and CDR2 from the germline V gene are MNHNS and SASEGT.

This clonotype appeared many times. The V gene is TRBV5-1, the J gene TRBJ2-2; D is undetermined. Per germline, CDR1 SGHRS and CDR2 YFSETQ. The CDR3 extends over 15 amino acids. V lost 4 bases and J lost 5, with 15 bases in between. The CDR3 is CASSLDSSKTGELFF. In nucleotides, the CDR3 is TGCGCCAGCAGCCTCGACTCGAGTAAAACCGGGGAGCTGTTTTTT.

This clonotype was detected ten times or more. This chain connects TRBV5-4 to TRBJ2-7, with D unclear. Germline V gene lookup returns CDR1 SGHNT and CDR2 YYREEE (reference sequence). There are 15 residues in the CDR3. V lost 0 bases, J lost 3 bases, and 13 bases lay in between. The CDR3 DNA is TGTGCCAGCAGCTTGGGGGGAATAAGAGGCTACGAGCAGTACTTC. Its protein is CASSLGGIRGYEQYF.

At least ten counts were recorded for this clonotype. J is TRBJ1-2 and V is TRBV20-1; D uncertain. The CDR3 has 12 residues. The V gene lost 1 base and the J gene lost 8 bases, with 11 bases spanning the gap. The germline V gene has CDR1 DFQATT and CDR2 SNEGSKA (reference sequence). This CDR3 is CSARVDLLGYTF. The CDR3 nucleotides are TGCAGTGCTAGAGTGGACTTATTAGGCTACACCTTC.

The table lists this clonotype with many counts. This rearrangement joins TRBV5-1 to TRBJ2-3; tentatively, D is TRBD2 (6 bases). Germline V gene sequence: CDR1 SGHRS, CDR2 YFSETQ. V lost 2 bases and J 2 bases, leaving 18 bases between the germline ends. The CDR3 covers 17 residues. CDR3 residues: CASSFFPLAESTDTQYF. CDR3 nucleotides: TGCGCCAGCAGCTTCTTCCCCTTAGCGGAATCCACAGATACGCAGTATTTT.

There are many counts of this clonotype. The rearrangement links TRBV5-8 to TRBJ2-7; the D gene is possibly TRBD2 (6 bases). V lost 0 bases and J 1 base, leaving 11 bases between the germline ends. Germline CDR1 is SGHTS and CDR2 is YDEGEE. The CDR3 loop spans 15 amino acids. The CDR3: CASSLEWAGSYEQYF. The CDR3 region has the DNA TGTGCCAGCAGCTTGGAATGGGCGGGGTCCTACGAGCAGTACTTC. The full variable domain, completed using reference TRBV5-8 and TRBJ2-7, is EAGVTQSPTHLIKTRGQQATLRCSPISGHTSVYWYQQALGLGLQFLLWYDEGEERNRGNFPPRFSGRQFPNYSSELNVNALELEDSALYLCASSLEWAGSYEQYFGPGTRLTVT.

Only a few counts were recorded for this clonotype. The rearrangement uses TRBV7-2 and TRBJ1-4, with a weak D call TRBD1 (6 bases). The CDR3 has 16 amino acids. Looked up from germline, CDR1 is SGHTA and CDR2 is FQGNSA. V lost 3 bases to trimming and J lost 3 bases, with 14 bases between them. CDR3 bases: TGTGCCAGCAGCTTTCCGAAAGGGGGTTCTAATGAAAAACTGTTTTTT. Protein sequence: CASSFPKGGSNEKLFF.